These 6 T cell receptor beta chains came from one sample sequenced in a study of blood T cells in healthy people across ages. Alongside a J-beta primer mix, a sample-barcoded 5' primer served in a second PCR lasting about 7 to 11 cycles. TCRdb reprocessed the 5' RACE reads via MiXCR and lists one record per CDR3 protein. The table has roughly 1,300,000 distinct CDR3 sequences, around 59% seen once. The specimen sequenced was blood. The receptor set was obtained from a man younger than 30 in good health.

Here the CDR3 DNA reads TGTGCCAGCAGGTGGGGACAGGAACCCTACGAGCAGTACTTC. It is translated as CASRWGQEPYEQYF. The V gene is TRBV6-2 or TRBV6-3, the J gene TRBJ2-7; 8 positions agree with TRBD1. J gave up 2 bases and V 6 bases, and 6 bases lay outside the gene matches. The CDR3 runs 14 residues. The germline gives CDR1 MNHEY, CDR2 SVGEGT.

The rearrangement uses TRBV12-3 or TRBV12-4 and TRBJ2-4; D is perhaps TRBD2 (7 bases). The J call may be in error: the DNA end matches TRBJ2-7 better. CDR3 length: 14 residues. DNA for the CDR3: TGTGCCAGCAGTGTGGGGGGGCAGTACTACGAGCAGTACTTC. Translated: CASSVGGQYYEQYF.

V and J are TRBV20-1 and TRBJ2-3; tentatively, D is TRBD1 or TRBD2 (6 bases each). Trimming cost V 6 bases and J 4 bases, with 20 bases left between them. CDR1 and CDR2 (germline): DFQATT, SNEGSKA (reference sequence). The CDR3 runs 15 residues. The chain's CDR3 is CSAWLLGGGSDTQYF. The CDR3, as DNA: TGCAGTGCGTGGTTACTAGGAGGGGGTTCAGATACGCAGTATTTT.

This sequence joins TRBV9 and TRBJ2-7; D might be TRBD2 (5 bases). The CDR3 is made up of 15 amino acids. Germline lookup yields CDR1 SGDLS and CDR2 YYNGEE. V lost 0 bases and J lost 3, with 13 bases in between. The CDR3 DNA follows: TGTGCCAGCAGCGTAGCGGCAGGAGGTAACTACGAGCAGTACTTC. This encodes CASSVAAGGNYEQYF.

This sequence joins TRBV5-1 and TRBJ2-7; 7 positions agree with TRBD1. Per the germline V gene, CDR1 is SGHRS and CDR2 is YFSETQ. The length of the CDR3 is 15 residues. V lost 4 bases to trimming and J lost 3 bases; unmatched junction nucleotides: 10. Here the CDR3 reads CASSLGTANYYEQYF. The CDR3, as DNA: TGCGCCAGCAGCCTCGGGACAGCTAACTACTACGAGCAGTACTTC. Full variable domain (rest looked up from reference TRBV5-1 and TRBJ2-7): KAGVTQTPRYLIKTRGQQVTLSCSPISGHRSVSWYQQTPGQGLQFLFEYFSETQRNKGNFPGRFSGRQFSNSRSEMNVSTLELGDSALYLCASSLGTANYYEQYFGPGTRLTVT.

A single count supports this clonotype. The chain couples TRBV2 to TRBJ2-7, with D unclear. Germline V gene lookup returns CDR1 SNHLY and CDR2 FYNNEI. The CDR3 contains 12 residues. Deletions cut 8 bases from V and 2 bases from J, with 10 bases between. The CDR3 here is CASWGITYEQYF. DNA of the CDR3: TGTGCCAGCTGGGGAATTACCTACGAGCAGTACTTC.